This TCR beta chain was captured in a study of T cell changes during pregnancy in multiple sclerosis (dated by TCRdb to 2018 to 2020). Context from the whole study: In women with multiple sclerosis, the researchers looked at how the T cell repertoire shifted as pregnancy progressed.

With respect to this clone: It lacks a known antigen. Base-call qualities are not available, and no considerably larger clone is one nucleotide away.

The receptor library was made with the immunoSEQ multiplex PCR assay. TCRdb retrieved this table from immuneACCESS and kept in-frame rearrangements only. Not all clones are present; in checked studies, unresolved V genes account for under half, and no reason is known for the remainder. The table for this sample lists about 70,000 clones; about nine tenths of them were counted only once. The biggest ten clones account for roughly 0.3% of the sample. Counted from cysteine to phenylalanine, this CDR3 has 14 amino acids. Just the 42-base CDR3 DNA is kept, in frame starting at base 1. A distance of 11 bases separates the germline ends of V and J, which lose 4 bases and 1 base respectively. In the germline V gene, CDR1 corresponds to SGHRS and CDR2 to YFSETQ.

The chain joins TRBV5-1 to TRBJ2-5; TRBD2 is a possible D gene, resting on 6 matching bases. The sample in question was CD4+ T cells from peripheral blood mononuclear cells, obtained after pregnancy. The sequence came from a female donor with multiple sclerosis, enrolled in a pregnancy study. The CDR3 reads CASSRGGIQETQYF. The nucleotide sequence reads TGCGCCAGCAGCCGGGGCGGGATCCAAGAGACCCAGTACTTC.